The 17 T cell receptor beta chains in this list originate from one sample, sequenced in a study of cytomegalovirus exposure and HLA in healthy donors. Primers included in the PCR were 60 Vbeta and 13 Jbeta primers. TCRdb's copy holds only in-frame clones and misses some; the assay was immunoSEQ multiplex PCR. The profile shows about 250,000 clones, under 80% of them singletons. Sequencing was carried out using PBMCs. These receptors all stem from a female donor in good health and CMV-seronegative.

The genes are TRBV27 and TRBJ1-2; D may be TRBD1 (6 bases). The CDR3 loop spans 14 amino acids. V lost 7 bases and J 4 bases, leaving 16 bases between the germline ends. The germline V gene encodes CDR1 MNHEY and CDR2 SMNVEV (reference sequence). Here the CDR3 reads CASTPRGGLYGYTF. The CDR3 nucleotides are TGTGCCAGCACCCCCCGGGGGGGCCTCTATGGCTACACCTTC.

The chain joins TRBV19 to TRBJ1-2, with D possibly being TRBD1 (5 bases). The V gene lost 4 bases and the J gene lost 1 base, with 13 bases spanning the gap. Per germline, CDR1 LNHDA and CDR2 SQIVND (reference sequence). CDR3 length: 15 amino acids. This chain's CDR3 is CASSTSTERNYGYTF. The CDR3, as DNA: TGTGCCAGTAGTACTTCGACAGAACGTAACTATGGCTACACCTTC.

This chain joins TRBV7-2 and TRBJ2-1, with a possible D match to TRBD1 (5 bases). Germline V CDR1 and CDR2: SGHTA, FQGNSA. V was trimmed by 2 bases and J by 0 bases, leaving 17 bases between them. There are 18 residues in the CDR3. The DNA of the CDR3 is TGTGCCAGCAGCTTACCCCAGGGTCTGGATGTCTCCTACAATGAGCAGTTCTTC. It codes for CASSLPQGLDVSYNEQFF.

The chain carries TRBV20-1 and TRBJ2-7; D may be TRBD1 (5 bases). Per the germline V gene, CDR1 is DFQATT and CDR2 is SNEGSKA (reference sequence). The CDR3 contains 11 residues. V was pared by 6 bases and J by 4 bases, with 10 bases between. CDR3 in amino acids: CSARTLYEQYF. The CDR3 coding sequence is TGCAGTGCAAGGACACTTTACGAGCAGTACTTC.

The CDR3 spells CAWSVLGLAGGNEQFF. The CDR3 nucleotides read TGTGCCTGGAGTGTGCTCGGACTAGCGGGTGGGAATGAGCAGTTCTTC. V usage is TRBV30 and J usage is TRBJ2-1; TRBD2 matches at 11 bases. V gave up 0 bases and J gave up 7 bases; unmatched junction bases: 8. The CDR3 is 16 residues long. Looked up from germline, CDR1 is GTSNPN and CDR2 is SVGIG (reference sequence). The full variable domain, rest sourced from reference TRBV30 and TRBJ2-1, is SQTIHQWPATLVQPVGSPLSLECTVEGTSNPNLYWYRQAAGRGLQLLFYSVGIGQISSEVPQNLSASRPQDRQFILSSKKLLLSDSGFYLCAWSVLGLAGGNEQFFGPGTRLTVL.

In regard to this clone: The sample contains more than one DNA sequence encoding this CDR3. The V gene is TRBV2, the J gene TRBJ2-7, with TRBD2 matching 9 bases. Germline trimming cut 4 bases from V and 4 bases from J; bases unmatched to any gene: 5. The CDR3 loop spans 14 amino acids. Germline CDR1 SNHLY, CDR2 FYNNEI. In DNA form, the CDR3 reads TGTGCCAGCAGTGGGGCTAGCGGGGCTTACGAGCAGTACTTC. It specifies CASSGASGAYEQYF.

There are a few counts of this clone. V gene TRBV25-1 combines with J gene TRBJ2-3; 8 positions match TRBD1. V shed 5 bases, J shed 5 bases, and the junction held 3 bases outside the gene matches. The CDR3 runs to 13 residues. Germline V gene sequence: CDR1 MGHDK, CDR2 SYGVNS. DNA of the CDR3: TGTGCCAGCAGTCAGGGGGCAAAAGATACGCAGTATTTT. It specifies CASSQGAKDTQYF.

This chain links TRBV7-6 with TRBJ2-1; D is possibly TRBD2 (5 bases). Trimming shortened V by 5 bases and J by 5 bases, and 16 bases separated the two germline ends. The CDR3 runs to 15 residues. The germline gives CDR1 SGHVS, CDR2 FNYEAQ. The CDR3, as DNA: TGTGCCAGCAGCCCCCCCGCTAGCCAAGACAATGAGCAGTTCTTC. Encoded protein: CASSPPASQDNEQFF.

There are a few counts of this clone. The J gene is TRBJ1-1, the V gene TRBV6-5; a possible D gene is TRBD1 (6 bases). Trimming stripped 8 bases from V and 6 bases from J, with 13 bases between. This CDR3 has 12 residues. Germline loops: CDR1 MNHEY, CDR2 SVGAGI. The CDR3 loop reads CASWGRLSEAFF. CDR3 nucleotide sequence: TGTGCCAGCTGGGGGCGGCTGTCTGAAGCTTTCTTT.

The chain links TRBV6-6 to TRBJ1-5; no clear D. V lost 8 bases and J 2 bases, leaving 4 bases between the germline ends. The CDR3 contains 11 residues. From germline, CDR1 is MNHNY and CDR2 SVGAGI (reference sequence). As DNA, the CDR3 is TGTGCCAGCGGCCGCAATCAGCCCCAGCATTTT. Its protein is CASGRNQPQHF.

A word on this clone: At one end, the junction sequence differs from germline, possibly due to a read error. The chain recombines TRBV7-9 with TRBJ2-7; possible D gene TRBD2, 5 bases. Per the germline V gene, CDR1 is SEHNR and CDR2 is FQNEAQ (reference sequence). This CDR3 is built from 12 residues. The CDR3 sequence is CSSSPGSYEQYF. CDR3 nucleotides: TGTTCCAGCTCCCCGGGGTCCTACGAGCAGTACTTC.

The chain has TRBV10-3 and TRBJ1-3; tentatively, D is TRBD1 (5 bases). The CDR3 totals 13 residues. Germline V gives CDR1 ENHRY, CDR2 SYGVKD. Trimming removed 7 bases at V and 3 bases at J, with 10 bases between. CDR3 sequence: CAITQGFGNTIYF. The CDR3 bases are TGTGCCATCACCCAGGGTTTTGGAAACACCATATATTTT.

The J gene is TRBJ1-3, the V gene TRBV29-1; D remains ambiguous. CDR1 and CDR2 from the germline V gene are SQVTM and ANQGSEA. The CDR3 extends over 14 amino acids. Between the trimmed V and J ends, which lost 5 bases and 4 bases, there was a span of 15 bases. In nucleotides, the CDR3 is TGCAGCGTTCGGCTAGAGGGAAAAGGAAACACCATATATTTT. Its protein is CSVRLEGKGNTIYF.

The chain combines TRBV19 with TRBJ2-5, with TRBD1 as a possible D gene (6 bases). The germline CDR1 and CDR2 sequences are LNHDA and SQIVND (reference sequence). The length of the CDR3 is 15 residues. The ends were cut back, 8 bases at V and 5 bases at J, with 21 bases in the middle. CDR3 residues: CASSQERGQGETQYF. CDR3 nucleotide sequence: TGTGCCAGTTCCCAAGAGAGGGGACAAGGCGAGACCCAGTACTTC.

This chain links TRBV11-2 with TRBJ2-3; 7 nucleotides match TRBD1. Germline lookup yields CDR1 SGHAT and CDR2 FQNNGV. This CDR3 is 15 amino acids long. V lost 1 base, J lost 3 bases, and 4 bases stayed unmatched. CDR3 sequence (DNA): TGTGCCAGCAGCTTAGGTTACAGGGGAACAGATACGCAGTATTTT. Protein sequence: CASSLGYRGTDTQYF.

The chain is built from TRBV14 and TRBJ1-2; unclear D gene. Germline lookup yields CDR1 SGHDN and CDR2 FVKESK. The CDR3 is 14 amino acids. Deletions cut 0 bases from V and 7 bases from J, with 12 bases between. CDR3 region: CASSQEWSLRGYTF. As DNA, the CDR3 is TGTGCCAGCAGCCAAGAGTGGAGCTTACGTGGCTACACCTTC.

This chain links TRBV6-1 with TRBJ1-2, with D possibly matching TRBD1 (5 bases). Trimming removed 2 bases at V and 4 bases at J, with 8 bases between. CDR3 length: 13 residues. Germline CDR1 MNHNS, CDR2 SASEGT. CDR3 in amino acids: CASSEMTVYGYTF. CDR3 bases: TGTGCCAGCAGTGAAATGACAGTCTATGGCTACACCTTC.